The 26 T cell receptor beta chains below all came from one sample that was sequenced in a study of control samples from healthy donors and cancer patients. This table comes from immunoSEQ multiplex PCR, and its TCRdb copy is limited to in-frame clones, with some not included. The profile shows tens of thousands of clones, 90% of them singletons. Sequencing input: PBMCs. Receptor source: a man aged 55 to 70 with colorectal cancer.

The chain combines TRBV11-3 with TRBJ2-1; 9 bases are shared with TRBD1. The CDR3 is 15 amino acids. Germline CDR1 reads SGHNT; CDR2 reads YENEEA. The ends lost 4 bases at V and 4 bases at J; junction bases unmatched: 5. Here the CDR3 reads CASSSRQGVYNEQFF. CDR3 nucleotides: TGTGCCAGCAGCTCTAGACAGGGGGTTTACAATGAGCAGTTCTTC.

The J gene is TRBJ2-2, the V gene TRBV2; 7 bases agree with TRBD1. This CDR3 spans 15 amino acids. The germline V gene has CDR1 SNHLY and CDR2 FYNNEI. J was trimmed by 2 bases and V by 6 bases; bases with no gene match: 6. CDR3 protein: CASRGDSLNTGELFF. The CDR3 nucleotides read TGTGCCAGCAGAGGGGACAGCCTCAACACCGGGGAGCTGTTTTTT.

The gene calls are TRBV13 and TRBJ2-1; D may be TRBD1 or TRBD2 (5 bases each). V gave up 7 bases and J gave up 0 bases, with 16 bases separating them. This CDR3 is 16 amino acids long. Germline assignment: CDR1 PRHDT and CDR2 FYEKMQ (reference sequence). The CDR3 loop reads CASNQQGRSSYNEQFF. DNA of the CDR3: TGTGCCAGCAACCAGCAGGGACGGAGCTCCTACAATGAGCAGTTCTTC.

The chain joins TRBV27 to TRBJ2-5; D unclear. CDR1 is MNHEY and CDR2 is SMNVEV in the germline V gene (reference sequence). Deletions cut 2 bases from V and 1 base from J, with 8 bases between. The CDR3 totals 14 residues. In nucleotides, the CDR3 is TGTGCCAGCAGTTTAAGGCCAGGCCAAGAGACCCAGTACTTC. Its translation is CASSLRPGQETQYF.

The chain combines TRBV5-5 with TRBJ2-7, with a tentative D call TRBD1 (6 bases). The CDR3 consists of 13 residues. Germline V CDR1 and CDR2: SGHKS, YYEKEE (reference sequence). The germline V and J ends were trimmed by 6 bases and 2 bases, with 12 bases remaining between them. CDR3 coding DNA: TGTGCCAGCACCCGGGACATCCCCTACGAGCAGTACTTC. Its translation is CASTRDIPYEQYF. The full variable domain, rest sourced from reference TRBV5-5 and TRBJ2-7, is DAGVTQSPTHLIKTRGQQVTLRCSPISGHKSVSWYQQVLGQGPQFIFQYYEKEERGRGNFPDRFSARQFPNYSSELNVNALLLGDSALYLCASTRDIPYEQYFGPGTRLTVT.

Here the CDR3 reads CASSSSWVTYNEQFF. The CDR3 DNA sequence: TGTGCCAGCAGCTCCAGTTGGGTAACATACAATGAGCAGTTCTTC. The genes are TRBV11-2 and TRBJ2-1; no definite D call. Germline values: CDR1 SGHAT, CDR2 FQNNGV. There are 15 residues in the CDR3. V lost 4 bases to trimming and J lost 4 bases, with 14 bases between them.

The chain couples TRBV11-2 to TRBJ2-1, with 8 bases that match TRBD1. Germline V gives CDR1 SGHAT, CDR2 FQNNGV. V was pared by 4 bases and J by 15 bases, with 8 bases of the junction left unmatched. The CDR3 is 12 amino acids. The CDR3 loop is CASSSDRVPGFF. DNA of the CDR3: TGTGCCAGCAGCTCGGACAGGGTCCCGGGGTTCTTC.

The chain uses TRBV7-9 and TRBJ2-3, with D perhaps assigned TRBD1 or TRBD2 (5 bases each). This CDR3 is 14 amino acids long. Germline V lookup: CDR1 SEHNR, CDR2 FQNEAQ (reference sequence). With 5 bases removed from V and 2 bases from J, the gap between germline ends came to 11 bases. The CDR3 sequence: CASSPGDLTDTQYF. As DNA, the CDR3 is TGTGCCAGCAGCCCCGGGGACCTCACAGATACGCAGTATTTT.

The chain has TRBV28 and TRBJ1-5; TRBD1 might be the D (6 bases). Trimming removed 4 bases from V and 2 bases from J, with 12 bases in between. The CDR3 has 15 amino acids. Germline-derived CDR1 and CDR2 are MDHEN and SYDVKM. The CDR3 nucleotides are TGTGCCAGCAGTTATCAGGGGATTGGCAATCAGCCCCAGCATTTT. As protein: CASSYQGIGNQPQHF.

The chain recombines TRBV4-1 with TRBJ2-7; TRBD2 is a possible D gene (7 bases). The germline V gene has CDR1 MGHRA and CDR2 YSYEKL. V was clipped by 0 bases and J by 7 bases, with 13 bases between them. This CDR3 comprises 14 residues. CDR3 sequence reads: CASSQERRGGEQYF. DNA for the CDR3: TGCGCCAGCAGCCAAGAAAGAAGGGGGGGAGAGCAGTACTTC.

Regarding this clone: Other nucleotide sequences from this sample produce the same CDR3. The rearrangement joins TRBV19 to TRBJ1-5; D remains unclear. The CDR3 runs to 14 residues. Germline lookup yields CDR1 LNHDA and CDR2 SQIVND (reference sequence). V gave up 2 bases and J gave up 2 bases, with 7 bases separating them. CDR3 nucleotide sequence: TGTGCCAGTAGTATAAGGCCGGGCAATCAGCCCCAGCATTTT. This gives the protein CASSIRPGNQPQHF.

This clone was detected only a few times. This sequence joins TRBV24-1 and TRBJ1-2, with no clear D. V was cut by 5 bases and J by 2 bases, with 11 bases left in between. The CDR3 consists of 14 residues. CDR1 and CDR2 from the germline V gene are KGHDR and SFDVKD. The CDR3 DNA follows: TGTGCCACCAGTGCTACGGATCGGAACTATGGCTACACCTTC. This gives the protein CATSATDRNYGYTF.

This chain uses TRBV12-3 or TRBV12-4 with TRBJ1-2; D ambiguous. This CDR3 contains 13 residues. V was shortened by 4 bases and J by 3 bases, with 9 bases between the two germline ends. CDR3 protein: CASSYDGYYGYTF. CDR3 coding DNA: TGTGCCAGCAGTTACGATGGGTACTATGGCTACACCTTC.

Concerning this clone: An end of the junction does not agree with germline; a read error may underlie this. This rearrangement joins TRBV7-9 to TRBJ2-1, with D maybe TRBD2 (5 bases). The CDR3 extends over 12 amino acids. Germline CDR1 is SEHNR and CDR2 is FQNEAQ (reference sequence). The CDR3 nucleotides read TGTGCCAGCAGCTTAGGGGCGGGCGATGAACTCTTC. Translation gives CASSLGAGDELF.

The chain is built from TRBV19 and TRBJ2-6; D tentatively fits TRBD1 or TRBD2 (6 bases each). V was shortened by 3 bases and J by 2 bases, with 8 bases between the two germline ends. Germline V CDR1 and CDR2: LNHDA, SQIVND (reference sequence). There are 15 residues in the CDR3. The CDR3 protein is CASSMGGAGANVLTF. Here the CDR3 DNA reads TGTGCCAGTAGTATGGGGGGCGCTGGGGCCAACGTCCTGACTTTC.

The V call is TRBV4-1, the J call TRBJ1-4; D not resolved. Germline V lookup: CDR1 MGHRA, CDR2 YSYEKL. The CDR3 has 14 residues. The V end lost 0 bases, the J end lost 5 bases, and 7 bases lay between the germline ends. CDR3 DNA sequence: TGCGCCAGCAGCCAAGACAGACTAAATGAAAAACTGTTTTTT. It specifies CASSQDRLNEKLFF.

The chain couples TRBV19 to TRBJ1-5; possible D gene TRBD1, 6 bases. Germline loops: CDR1 LNHDA, CDR2 SQIVND (reference sequence). This CDR3 is 16 amino acids long. The V end lost 5 bases, the J end lost 0 bases, and 14 bases lay between the germline ends. In DNA, the CDR3 is TGTGCCAGTAGTCCCCGTCAGGGGAATAGCAATCAGCCCCAGCATTTT. Protein product: CASSPRQGNSNQPQHF.

This chain joins TRBV5-6 and TRBJ1-4; D perhaps matches TRBD1 (5 bases). Germline V gene lookup returns CDR1 SGHDT and CDR2 YYEEEE. Trimming pared 1 base from V and 9 bases from J, leaving 10 bases between. The CDR3 length is 13 residues. The CDR3: CASSLPAGQKLFF. The CDR3 DNA sequence: TGTGCCAGCAGCTTGCCGGCAGGGCAAAAACTGTTTTTT.

The chain uses TRBV7-2 and TRBJ2-3; perhaps TRBD2 as D (5 bases). Germline CDR1 SGHTA, CDR2 FQGNSA. This CDR3 has 15 residues. Trimming cost V 0 bases and J 1 base, with 8 bases left between them. The CDR3: CASSLAWRGTDTQYF. As DNA, the CDR3 is TGTGCCAGCAGCTTAGCCTGGCGGGGCACAGATACGCAGTATTTT. Variable domain in full (rest from reference TRBV7-2 and TRBJ2-3): GAGVSQSPSNKVTEKGKDVELRCDPISGHTALYWYRQSLGQGLEFLIYFQGNSAPDKSGLPSDRFSAERTGGSVSTLTIQRTQQEDSAVYLCASSLAWRGTDTQYFGPGTRLTVL.

V is TRBV7-9 and J is TRBJ2-5; TRBD2 aligns across 9 bases. The germline CDR1 and CDR2 sequences are SEHNR and FQNEAQ (reference sequence). This CDR3 spans 15 amino acids. J lost 2 bases, V lost 4 bases, and 5 bases had no gene match. CDR3 nucleotides: TGTGCCAGCAGCTCAGCGGGGGGACCTCAAGAGACCCAGTACTTC. This codes for CASSSAGGPQETQYF. The variable domain in full, completed from reference TRBV7-9 and TRBJ2-5, reads DTGVSQNPRHKITKRGQNVTFRCDPISEHNRLYWYRQTLGQGPEFLTYFQNEAQLEKSRLLSDRFSAERPKGSFSTLEIQRTEQGDSAMYLCASSSAGGPQETQYFGPGTRLLVL.

The CDR3, as DNA: TGTGCCAGCAGTAACACCCGCTCTGGAAACACCATATATTTT. It translates to CASSNTRSGNTIYF. The V call is TRBV2, the J call TRBJ1-3; D gene uncertain. Germline CDR1 is SNHLY and CDR2 is FYNNEI. The CDR3 has 14 amino acids. Between the trimmed V and J ends, which lost 5 bases and 0 bases, there was a span of 8 bases.

The gene calls are TRBV5-6 and TRBJ2-3; 8 nucleotides line up with TRBD2. V was clipped by 4 bases and J by 5 bases; unmatched bases: 6. The CDR3 totals 14 residues. Looked up from germline, CDR1 is SGHDT and CDR2 is YYEEEE. CDR3 nucleotide sequence: TGTGCCAGCAGCAGCGGGGGATCGGGAGATACGCAGTATTTT. Amino acids: CASSSGGSGDTQYF.

In regard to this clone: Different DNA sequences within this sample yield the same CDR3. The chain recombines TRBV11-2 with TRBJ2-7; 8 nucleotides align to TRBD1. This CDR3 contains 15 residues. CDR1 is SGHAT, CDR2 FQNNGV, per germline. The ends lost 1 base at V and 1 base at J; junction bases unmatched: 3. CDR3 sequence (DNA): TGTGCCAGCAGCTTAGTAGGACAGGGATCCTACGAGCAGTACTTC. This sequence encodes CASSLVGQGSYEQYF.

J is TRBJ2-7 and V is TRBV6-1; no clear D gene. V dropped 0 bases and J dropped 3 bases, with 12 bases sitting between them. CDR3 length equals 15 residues. Germline V lookup: CDR1 MNHNS, CDR2 SASEGT. CDR3 sequence reads: CASSEAPTESYEQYF. DNA of the CDR3: TGTGCCAGCAGTGAAGCTCCTACAGAGAGCTACGAGCAGTACTTC.

This clone was counted between two and nine times. An end of the junction does not agree with germline; a read error may underlie this. The V and J genes are TRBV27 and TRBJ2-1; D may be TRBD1 (6 bases). This CDR3 contains 11 residues. The germline V gene has CDR1 MNHEY and CDR2 SMNVEV (reference sequence). This chain's CDR3 is CASSLGGQCVF. The CDR3 DNA sequence: TGTGCCAGCAGTTTAGGGGGCCAATGTGTCTTC.

The rearrangement joins TRBV5-1 to TRBJ2-1, with TRBD2 matching over 8 bases. V shed 8 bases and J 0 bases; nucleotides not matched to a gene: 10. This CDR3 is 16 amino acids long. Per the germline V gene, CDR1 is SGHRS and CDR2 is YFSETQ. The CDR3 sequence is CASTLVRGGSYNEQFF. CDR3 sequence (DNA): TGCGCCAGTACCCTCGTCCGGGGGGGCTCCTACAATGAGCAGTTCTTC. Full variable domain (missing parts from reference TRBV5-1 and TRBJ2-1): KAGVTQTPRYLIKTRGQQVTLSCSPISGHRSVSWYQQTPGQGLQFLFEYFSETQRNKGNFPGRFSGRQFSNSRSEMNVSTLELGDSALYLCASTLVRGGSYNEQFFGPGTRLTVL.